Below, 11 T cell receptor beta chains from the same sample are listed, as sequenced in a study of blood T cell repertoires in COVID-19. Only in-frame clones appear in the TCRdb table, and some are missing; sequencing was by immunoSEQ multiplex PCR. The table has 110,000 to 150,000 clones, about 83% seen once. Sequencing used peripheral blood. The receptors here all came from a woman aged 40 to 49 with acute or convalescent COVID-19.

The gene calls are TRBV4-3 and TRBJ1-1; perhaps TRBD1 as D (6 bases). Germline lookup yields CDR1 LGHNA and CDR2 YSLEER. This CDR3 contains 14 residues. Between the trimmed V and J ends, which lost 4 bases and 0 bases, there was a span of 9 bases. The CDR3 sequence: CASSLQGMNTEAFF. DNA for the CDR3: TGCGCCAGCAGCCTTCAGGGGATGAACACTGAAGCTTTCTTT.

The chain has TRBV15 and TRBJ2-3; D may be TRBD2 (5 bases). V was clipped by 3 bases and J by 3 bases, with 10 bases between them. CDR3 length: 14 amino acids. Germline assignment: CDR1 LNHNV and CDR2 YYDKDF (reference sequence). DNA for the CDR3: TGTGCCACCAGCAGGGGAGACTCTACAGATACGCAGTATTTT. It specifies CATSRGDSTDTQYF. The full variable domain, rest sourced from reference TRBV15 and TRBJ2-3, is DAMVIQNPRYQVTQFGKPVTLSCSQTLNHNVMYWYQQKSSQAPKLLFHYYDKDFNNEADTPDNFQSRRPNTSFCFLDIRSPGLGDTAMYLCATSRGDSTDTQYFGPGTRLTVL.

The chain combines TRBV12-3 or TRBV12-4 with TRBJ1-1, with D hard to call. V lost 3 bases, J lost 9 bases, and 14 bases lay in between. The CDR3 is 13 amino acids. The CDR3 nucleotides are TGTGCCAGCAGTTTCAACCAAAACTCTCAAGCTTTCTTT. It yields the protein CASSFNQNSQAFF.

The V call is TRBV11-1, the J call TRBJ2-7, with unresolved D. The CDR3 consists of 15 residues. V lost 4 bases to trimming and J lost 2 bases, with 15 bases between them. Germline CDR1 SGHAT, CDR2 FQDESV (reference sequence). The CDR3 protein is CASSSSGKRTYEQYF. CDR3 bases: TGTGCCAGCAGCTCCTCAGGTAAACGGACCTACGAGCAGTACTTC.

The chain has TRBV11-2 and TRBJ2-3, with 9 bases lining up with TRBD2. The CDR3 extends over 18 amino acids. Per germline, CDR1 SGHAT and CDR2 FQNNGV. Trimming at V came to 1 base and at J to 0 bases, leaving 8 bases not matched to a gene. CDR3 protein: CASSLVAGGRRSTDTQYF. The CDR3 DNA reads TGTGCCAGCAGCTTAGTTGCGGGGGGGCGTCGAAGCACAGATACGCAGTATTTT.

The V gene is TRBV27, the J gene TRBJ2-7, with 12 bases identical to TRBD1. This CDR3 has 15 residues. Looked up from germline, CDR1 is MNHEY and CDR2 is SMNVEV (reference sequence). V gave up 5 bases and J gave up 4 bases; unmatched junction bases: 6. CDR3 nucleotides: TGTGCCAGCAGTCCCGGGACAGGGGGCTGGTACGAGCAGTACTTC. This codes for CASSPGTGGWYEQYF.

The genes are TRBV30 and TRBJ1-1; D perhaps matches TRBD1 (5 bases). Trimming cost V 1 base and J 11 bases, with 14 bases left between them. The CDR3 spans 12 residues. Germline-derived CDR1 and CDR2 are GTSNPN and SVGIG (reference sequence). CDR3 coding DNA: TGTGCCTGGAGTGACCTAACCGGGGGGGCTTTCTTT. Translated, it gives CAWSDLTGGAFF.

The V and J genes are TRBV11-2 and TRBJ1-5; a weak D match, TRBD1 (5 bases). Trimming stripped 0 bases from V and 3 bases from J, with 9 bases between. Germline loops: CDR1 SGHAT, CDR2 FQNNGV. This CDR3 has 15 residues. The chain's CDR3 is CASSLDGGTNQPQHF. CDR3 nucleotide sequence: TGTGCCAGCAGCTTAGACGGGGGAACCAATCAGCCCCAGCATTTT.

This clone has only a few counts. The chain combines TRBV19 with TRBJ1-6; possibly TRBD1 for D (6 bases). Trimming removed 9 bases at V and 0 bases at J, with 12 bases between. There are 15 residues in the CDR3. Germline V gene lookup returns CDR1 LNHDA and CDR2 SQIVND (reference sequence). Here the CDR3 DNA reads TGTGCCAGCCGGGACACAAGCTCCTATAATTCACCCCTCCACTTT. Its protein product is CASRDTSSYNSPLHF.

CDR3 sequence: CASSHRLETDVGNSPLHF. CDR3 in DNA: TGCGCCAGCAGTCACCGGTTAGAGACAGACGTGGGAAATTCACCCCTCCACTTT. The rearrangement joins TRBV23-1 to TRBJ1-6, with D maybe TRBD1 (5 bases). TRBV23-1 counts as an open reading frame of uncertain function. This CDR3 is built from 18 residues. The V gene lost 3 bases and the J gene lost 7 bases, with 22 bases spanning the gap.

The V and J genes are TRBV21-1 and TRBJ2-2; the D segment call TRBD1 is taken from the table without a DNA check. TRBV21-1 is flagged as a pseudogene. The CDR3 has 16 residues. The chain's CDR3 is CASSLRQDEDTGELFF. CDR3 nucleotides: TGTGCCAGCAGCCTTAGACAGGACGAGGACACCGGGGAGCTGTTTTTT.